This TCR beta chain is drawn from a study of blood T cell repertoires in COVID-19. V was pared by 3 bases and J by 2 bases, with 4 bases of the junction left unmatched. CDR3 length: 14 residues. Germline loops: CDR1 SGDLS, CDR2 YYNGEE. Repertoires were generated with immunoSEQ multiplex PCR, while TCRdb's copy carries only in-frame clones and drops some. The data hold about 480,000 clones, with 80% to 90% observed a single time. The specimen sequenced was peripheral blood. The rearrangement uses TRBV9 and TRBJ1-1, with TRBD1 identical over 7 bases. This clonotype originated in a man aged 18 to 30 with COVID-19, enrolled during active disease. CDR3 protein: CASSARGFNTEAFF. CDR3 DNA: TGTGCCAGCAGCGCCAGGGGGTTCAACACTGAAGCTTTCTTT.